This TCR beta chain was observed in a study of T cells in Graves' hyperthyroidism and ophthalmopathy. In this sample, this clonotype turned up a few times. Germline and junction disagree at one end, which may indicate a read error. Patients were excluded because of uncontrolled infection, other autoimmune disease, pregnancy or lactation. The germline CDR1 and CDR2 sequences are MGHDK and SYGVNS. CDR3 length: 14 amino acids. Amplification yielded TCR beta CDR3 regions, with RNA transcripts as the source. With the HTBI primer set, the TCR CDR3 went through a first round of RT-PCR. TCRdb redid the calling of the multiplex PCR reads with MiXCR, one entry per CDR3 protein. The sample holds some 600,000 distinct CDR3 sequences, about 15% seen once.

This sequence originates from a woman aged 30 to 39 with Graves' hyperthyroidism that later progressed to Graves' ophthalmopathy. V and J are TRBV25-1 and TRBJ1-4; D unclear. The sample taken for sequencing was blood. The CDR3 is CASTERSPNEKLFF. The CDR3 DNA reads as TGTGCCAGCACTGAACGGAGTCCTAATGAAAAACTGTTTTTT.